These T cell receptor beta chains were read from a single sample in a study of blood T cell repertoires in COVID-19. Some clones are missing from TCRdb's copy, which holds only in-frame ones; the method was immunoSEQ multiplex PCR. The table has some 200,000 clones, approximately 80% seen once. Sequenced material: peripheral blood. These receptors were collected from a middle-aged woman who had recovered from COVID-19. Each CDR3 is given with its conserved first and last residue. Fields, in order: V gene, D gene, J gene, clone size, CDR3 DNA, CDR3 protein. A D gene is named only where the DNA matches it firmly. Expanded clones get a size class; other rows say once, few or many, or leave the size out.

v_gene: TRBV6-2/TRBV6-3
d_gene: -
j_gene: TRBJ2-2
abundance: -
CDR3nt: TGTGCCAGCAGTCGGGGTACCGGGGAGCTGTTTTTT
CDR3aa: CASSRGTGELFF

v_gene: TRBV3-1/TRBV3-2
d_gene: TRBD1
j_gene: TRBJ2-7
abundance: -
CDR3nt: TGTGCCAGCAGCCAAGACAGGGGGCTGTACGAGCAGTACTTC
CDR3aa: CASSQDRGLYEQYF

v_gene: TRBV19
d_gene: TRBD1
j_gene: TRBJ1-6
abundance: -
CDR3nt: TGTGCCAGTAGGCCACCCGGGACAGGGGGTTCCGTGCCCCTCCACTTT
CDR3aa: CASRPPGTGGSVPLHF

v_gene: TRBV19
d_gene: TRBD1
j_gene: TRBJ1-2
abundance: -
CDR3nt: TGTGCCAGTAGGAGGACAGGGGGCTATGGCTACACCTTC
CDR3aa: CASRRTGGYGYTF

v_gene: TRBV11-3
d_gene: TRBD1
j_gene: TRBJ1-2
abundance: -
CDR3nt: TGTGCCAGCAGCGATGGGACAGGGGACCTCTATGGCTACACCTTC
CDR3aa: CASSDGTGDLYGYTF

v_gene: TRBV5-1
d_gene: TRBD2
j_gene: TRBJ2-7
abundance: few
CDR3nt: TGCGCCAGCAGCCGAAGCGGGGTCGGGCCCGACGAGCAGTACTTC
CDR3aa: CASSRSGVGPDEQYF

v_gene: TRBV18
d_gene: -
j_gene: TRBJ2-7
abundance: -
CDR3nt: TGTGCCAGCTCATTCCGACAGGTCCACGAGCAGTACTTC
CDR3aa: CASSFRQVHEQYF

v_gene: TRBV5-1
d_gene: -
j_gene: TRBJ2-2
abundance: -
CDR3nt: TGCGCCAGCAGCCTCGGACCGGAGGCCGGGGAGCTGTTTTTT
CDR3aa: CASSLGPEAGELFF

v_gene: TRBV24-1
d_gene: -
j_gene: TRBJ1-2
abundance: -
CDR3nt: TGTGCCACCAGTGATTATTTAGGCTACACCTTC
CDR3aa: CATSDYLGYTF

v_gene: TRBV29-1
d_gene: TRBD2
j_gene: TRBJ2-1
abundance: -
CDR3nt: TGCAGCGTGACCCTGACTAGCGGGGGGCTGGGGGAGCAGTTCTTC
CDR3aa: CSVTLTSGGLGEQFF

v_gene: TRBV7-6
d_gene: -
j_gene: TRBJ2-7
abundance: -
CDR3nt: TGTGCCAGCAGCCTACAGACCGGAGACGGCGGGTACGAGCAGTACTTC
CDR3aa: CASSLQTGDGGYEQYF

v_gene: TRBV18
d_gene: TRBD2
j_gene: TRBJ2-5
abundance: -
CDR3nt: TGTGCCAGCTCACCACTAGTCGGGGGGGGCACTGAAGAGACCCAGTACTTC
CDR3aa: CASSPLVGGGTEETQYF

v_gene: TRBV5-1
d_gene: -
j_gene: TRBJ2-5
abundance: -
CDR3nt: TGCGCCAGCAGCTTGGAAGGAACTCCGCTCGAGGCCCAGTACTTC
CDR3aa: CASSLEGTPLEAQYF

v_gene: TRBV5-1
d_gene: TRBD2
j_gene: TRBJ2-1
abundance: -
CDR3nt: TGCGCCAGCAGCGCACTAGCGGGGTCCTACAATGAGCAGTTCTTC
CDR3aa: CASSALAGSYNEQFF

v_gene: TRBV3-1/TRBV3-2
d_gene: TRBD2
j_gene: TRBJ2-1
abundance: -
CDR3nt: TGTGCCAGCAGCCGCGGGGGGGAGCAGTTCTTC
CDR3aa: CASSRGGEQFF

v_gene: TRBV6-6
d_gene: -
j_gene: TRBJ1-6
abundance: -
CDR3nt: TGTGCCAGCACCCGAGCGCGACAGGATAATTCACCCCTCCACTTT
CDR3aa: CASTRARQDNSPLHF

v_gene: TRBV19
d_gene: TRBD1
j_gene: TRBJ1-4
abundance: -
CDR3nt: TGTGCCAGTAGTATTGGGACAGGGGGAAATGAAAAACTGTTTTTT
CDR3aa: CASSIGTGGNEKLFF